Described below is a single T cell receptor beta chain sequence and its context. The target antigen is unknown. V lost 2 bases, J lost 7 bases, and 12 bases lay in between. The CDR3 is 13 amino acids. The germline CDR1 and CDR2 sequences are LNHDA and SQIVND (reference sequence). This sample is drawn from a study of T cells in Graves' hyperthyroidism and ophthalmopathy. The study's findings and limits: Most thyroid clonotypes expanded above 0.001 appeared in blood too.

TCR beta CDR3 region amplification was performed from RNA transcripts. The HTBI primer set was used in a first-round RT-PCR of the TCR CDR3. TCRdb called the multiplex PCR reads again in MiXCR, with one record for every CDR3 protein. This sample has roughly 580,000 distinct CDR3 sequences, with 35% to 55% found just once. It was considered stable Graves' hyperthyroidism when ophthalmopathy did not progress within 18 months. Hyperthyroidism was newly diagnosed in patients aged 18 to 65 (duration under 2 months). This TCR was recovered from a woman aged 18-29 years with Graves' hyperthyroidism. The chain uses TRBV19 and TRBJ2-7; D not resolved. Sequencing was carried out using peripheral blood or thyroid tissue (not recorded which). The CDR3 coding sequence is TGTGCCAGTAGTATATTTTTGAACTCGGAGCAGTACTTC. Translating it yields CASSIFLNSEQYF.